This T cell receptor (beta chain) is from a study of blood T cell repertoires in COVID-19. Across the study: COVID-19 samples from acute and convalescent phases originated in the United States, Italy and Spain.

CDR3 size: 12 residues. Germline V gene sequence: CDR1 ENHRY, CDR2 SYGVKD. Trimming removed 10 bases from V and 0 bases from J, with 10 bases in between. Per the original data handling: Reference gene primer amplification gave estimated nucleated cell counts. Method: immunoSEQ multiplex PCR; TCRdb's copy keeps in-frame clones and lacks some. V and J calls and clone size come straight from that table; D and trimming were deduced from the DNA. The sample shows about 230,000 clones, 84% of them seen only once. The receptor's source is a man in his forties who had recovered from COVID-19. The chain employs TRBV10-3 and TRBJ2-7; maybe TRBD2 (6 bases). Sequencing was done on a sample of peripheral blood. The CDR3 sequence is CATTGDSYEQYF. The CDR3 DNA reads as TGTGCCACAACGGGGGACTCCTACGAGCAGTACTTC.